A single sample gave rise to the 14 T cell receptor beta chains below, sequenced in a study of T-cell memory formation after mild COVID-19. TCRdb reanalysed the 5' RACE reads using MiXCR and keeps one entry per CDR3 protein. The sample includes 65,000 to 95,000 distinct CDR3 sequences, around 13% of them seen just once. Material: PBMCs or a T cell subset sorted from them (not recorded which). Every receptor here comes from a man aged 18 to 30 who had mild COVID-19 (a few samples of this study predate the infection). Cell type and time point are not known.

For the CDR3, the DNA is TGCGCCAGCAGCCCGACCGGGACAGGGATTAGTAATGAGCAGTTCTTC. Translation: CASSPTGTGISNEQFF. The V and J genes are TRBV5-1 and TRBJ2-1; TRBD1 agrees at 9 bases. Germline values: CDR1 SGHRS, CDR2 YFSETQ. CDR3 length: 16 amino acids. Germline trimming cut 4 bases from V and 7 bases from J; bases unmatched to any gene: 12.

This clonotype was detected a few times. J is TRBJ2-1 and V is TRBV4-2; D tentatively fits TRBD1 or TRBD2 (6 bases each). The CDR3 runs 16 residues. CDR1 is LGHNA and CDR2 is YNFKEQ in the germline V gene. V lost 0 bases to trimming and J lost 4 bases, with 13 bases between them. CDR3 sequence reads: CASSQDGAGTYNEQFF. The CDR3 bases are TGTGCCAGCAGCCAAGATGGTGCGGGGACATACAATGAGCAGTTCTTC.

This chain links TRBV11-2 with TRBJ2-7, with 11 bases identical to TRBD2. This CDR3 has 15 residues. The V gene end was trimmed by 5 bases and the J gene end by 5 bases; junction bases not matched to a gene: 8. Germline CDR1 and CDR2: SGHAT and FQNNGV. CDR3: CASSPVAGGPNEQYF. Here the CDR3 DNA reads TGTGCCAGCAGCCCAGTAGCGGGGGGGCCCAACGAGCAGTACTTC.

This clonotype turned up a few times. The chain employs TRBV6-6 and TRBJ1-4; D perhaps matches TRBD1 (5 bases). Germline assignment: CDR1 MNHNY and CDR2 SVGAGI (reference sequence). V was trimmed by 2 bases and J by 10 bases, leaving 17 bases between them. The CDR3 runs to 15 residues. DNA of the CDR3: TGTGCCAGCAGTTACACTCCTGGGGGAATTGGAAAACTGTTTTTT. This gives the protein CASSYTPGGIGKLFF.

The rearrangement uses TRBV6-6 and TRBJ1-6; 7 positions match TRBD1. This CDR3 is 19 amino acids long. Germline CDR1 and CDR2: MNHNY and SVGAGI (reference sequence). V lost 4 bases, J lost 10 bases, and 22 bases stayed unmatched. The CDR3 DNA is TGTGCCAGCAGTTTCACCTCAGTTATATTGGAGGGGGCCGGGTCACCCCTCCACTTT. Encoded protein: CASSFTSVILEGAGSPLHF.

This clonotype has more than one count but fewer than ten. V and J are TRBV5-1 and TRBJ1-2; no clear D gene. V was cut by 0 bases and J by 1 base, with 10 bases left in between. Germline V gene sequence: CDR1 SGHRS, CDR2 YFSETQ. The CDR3 extends over 15 amino acids. The CDR3 region has the DNA TGCGCCAGCAGCTTGGGTAGCGGCCGTAACTATGGCTACACCTTC. Its protein is CASSLGSGRNYGYTF.

The chain is built from TRBV3-1 and TRBJ2-3, with a weak D call TRBD1 (5 bases). CDR1 and CDR2 (germline): LGHDT, YNNKEL (reference sequence). This CDR3 is built from 15 residues. Trimming removed 0 bases at V and 1 base at J, with 8 bases between. The CDR3 DNA reads TGTGCCAGCAGCCAAGAAACAGGTGGCACAGATACGCAGTATTTT. Protein: CASSQETGGTDTQYF.

This clonotype was seen a handful of times. CDR3 bases: TGTGCCAGCAGCCCGACGCCACTGGAAGCTAACTATGGCTACACCTTC. This codes for CASSPTPLEANYGYTF. V gene TRBV11-1 combines with J gene TRBJ1-2; D not resolved. This CDR3 has 16 amino acids. The ends were cut back, 5 bases at V and 0 bases at J, with 16 bases in the middle. The germline gives CDR1 SGHAT, CDR2 FQDESV (reference sequence).

The rearrangement joins TRBV29-1 to TRBJ1-2, with D possibly matching TRBD1 (6 bases). The CDR3 runs 16 residues. With 2 bases removed from V and 5 bases from J, the gap between germline ends came to 21 bases. Looked up from germline, CDR1 is SQVTM and CDR2 is ANQGSEA. In DNA, the CDR3 is TGCAGCGTTGAATCTTCAGGGGATCTCCTGGGGTATGGCTACACCTTC. It specifies CSVESSGDLLGYGYTF.

This clonotype was seen a handful of times. J is TRBJ2-1 and V is TRBV7-9, with 8 positions matching TRBD1. The CDR3 loop spans 15 amino acids. Germline V gives CDR1 SEHNR, CDR2 FQNEAQ (reference sequence). The J segment lost 2 bases and the V segment lost 1 base, leaving 1 base of the junction unmatched. The chain's CDR3 is CASSLVTGAYNEQFF. CDR3 nucleotides: TGTGCCAGCAGCTTAGTGACAGGGGCCTACAATGAGCAGTTCTTC.

The V gene is TRBV2, the J gene TRBJ2-7; 9 nucleotides agree with TRBD1. There are 15 residues in the CDR3. V lost 0 bases to trimming and J lost 3 bases; unmatched junction nucleotides: 3. Germline V gene lookup returns CDR1 SNHLY and CDR2 FYNNEI. The CDR3 coding sequence is TGTGCCAGCAGTGAAGCGGCGGGACAGGGCTACGAGCAGTACTTC. It codes for CASSEAAGQGYEQYF.

This chain joins TRBV6-5 and TRBJ2-3, with a tentative D call TRBD1 (5 bases). CDR3 length: 13 amino acids. Trimming took off 4 bases at V and 4 bases at J, with 9 bases between the two ends. Germline V CDR1 and CDR2: MNHEY, SVGAGI. The CDR3: CASSSGYADTQYF. For the CDR3, the DNA is TGTGCCAGCAGTTCAGGGTACGCAGATACGCAGTATTTT.

This clonotype was observed a few times. The genes are TRBV28 and TRBJ2-2; 11 positions match TRBD2. This CDR3 region has 16 residues. Unmatched junction bases numbered 9, after V lost 5 bases and J lost 7 bases. The V gene's germline CDR1 is MDHEN and CDR2 SYDVKM. In nucleotides, the CDR3 is TGTGCCAGCAGTGTCTTAGCGGGGGGGCCGAACGGGGAGCTGTTTTTT. Encoded protein: CASSVLAGGPNGELFF.

This chain joins TRBV7-6 and TRBJ2-2; D call uncertain. V was pared by 0 bases and J by 3 bases, with 11 bases between. Looked up from germline, CDR1 is SGHVS and CDR2 is FNYEAQ. The CDR3 has 16 amino acids. The CDR3 bases are TGTGCCAGCAGCTTAGCGCCGGAGACCTACACCGGGGAGCTGTTTTTT. Amino acids: CASSLAPETYTGELFF.